The 25 T cell receptor beta chains below come from one sample, sequenced in a study of vaccination effects on CD4 cells after COVID-19. Expansion with viral peptide pools was applied to antigen-specific CD4+ T cells by the ViraFEST assay prior to sequencing. Culturing for nine to ten days preceded CD4+ T cell isolation. Two doses of BNT162b2 or mRNA-1273 vaccine were administered to participants. For these receptors, no antigen is known. Method: immunoSEQ multiplex PCR; TCRdb's copy keeps in-frame clones and lacks some. The table lists 25,000 to 30,000 clones, roughly 76% of them singletons, with 5.5% to 7.5% in the top ten. Sequencing was performed on CD4+ T cells from PBMCs cultured with SARS-CoV-2 spike peptides, taken after COVID-19 vaccination. All receptors derive from a human donor who received a COVID-19 vaccine. Some clones in this sample may be carry-over from other donors' samples.

This clone was picked up a small number of times. This sequence joins TRBV30 and TRBJ1-4; D is uncertain. The germline gives CDR1 GTSNPN, CDR2 SVGIG (reference sequence). The V and J ends lost 2 bases and 7 bases respectively, with 5 bases between them. The CDR3 is made up of 11 amino acids. In DNA, the CDR3 is TGTGCCTGGAGTAGCAGTGAAAAACTGTTTTTT. Amino acids: CAWSSSEKLFF.

In nucleotides, the CDR3 is TGTGCCAGTAGTACAGACCGGGACAATGAGCAGTTCTTC. Encoded protein: CASSTDRDNEQFF. The genes are TRBV19 and TRBJ2-1; D is unresolved. The CDR3 covers 13 residues. The V end was cut by 4 bases, the J end by 5 bases, with 9 bases between. Germline V gene sequence: CDR1 LNHDA, CDR2 SQIVND (reference sequence).

V usage is TRBV5-1 and J usage is TRBJ1-3; 10 bases are shared with TRBD1. Germline V gene data show CDR1 as SGHRS and CDR2 as YFSETQ. This CDR3 has 15 residues. After removal of 4 bases from V and 2 bases from J, the junction contained 3 bases not matched to a gene. The CDR3: CASSGGTGAGNTIYF. The CDR3 DNA follows: TGCGCCAGCAGCGGGGGGACAGGGGCTGGAAACACCATATATTTT.

The chain is built from TRBV5-6 and TRBJ1-6; D gene unclear. Germline CDR1 SGHDT, CDR2 YYEEEE. The CDR3 length is 15 residues. Trimming took 1 base from V and 10 from J, leaving 15 bases between them. The CDR3 reads CASSLRARGSSPLHF. CDR3 DNA: TGTGCCAGCAGCTTGCGGGCTAGAGGGTCATCACCCCTCCACTTT.

The CDR3 region has the DNA TGTGCCAGCAGCCGTGGGGGGCCCCAAGAGACCCAGTACTTC. Protein: CASSRGGPQETQYF. The chain carries TRBV7-7 and TRBJ2-5; D may correspond to TRBD1 or TRBD2 (6 bases each). This CDR3 region has 14 residues. The ends were cut back, 5 bases at V and 1 base at J, with 11 bases in the middle. CDR1 and CDR2 (germline): SSHAT, FNYEAQ (reference sequence).

The V gene is TRBV28, the J gene TRBJ2-6; weak D call: TRBD1 (6 bases). CDR1 is MDHEN and CDR2 is SYDVKM in the germline V gene. CDR3 size: 17 residues. Trimming cost V 6 bases and J 4 bases, with 19 bases left between them. CDR3 bases: TGTGCCAGCAGGACCGGACAGATTTTTGGCGGGGCCAACGTCCTGACTTTC. Translation gives CASRTGQIFGGANVLTF.

This chain joins TRBV18 and TRBJ1-2; a possible D gene is TRBD1 (5 bases). CDR3 length: 16 residues. Trimming removed 3 bases from V and 2 bases from J, with 16 bases in between. Germline V gene lookup returns CDR1 KGHSH and CDR2 LQKENI. CDR3 amino acids: CASSPSYRRQNYGYTF. The CDR3 DNA reads TGTGCCAGCTCACCGTCTTATCGACGACAGAACTATGGCTACACCTTC.

This rearrangement joins TRBV5-8 to TRBJ2-3, with a weak D call TRBD2 (5 bases). The CDR3 contains 15 residues. The V end was cut by 7 bases, the J end by 3 bases, with 18 bases between. Germline CDR1 reads SGHTS; CDR2 reads YDEGEE. The CDR3 nucleotides read TGTGCCAGCCCGTCTTGGCCTACGGGAACAGATACGCAGTATTTT. This codes for CASPSWPTGTDTQYF.

V is TRBV7-9 and J is TRBJ2-3, with TRBD2 as a possible D gene (6 bases). This CDR3 has 15 amino acids. CDR1 and CDR2 (germline): SEHNR, FQNEAQ (reference sequence). Trimming stripped 4 bases from V and 2 bases from J, with 13 bases between. CDR3 DNA sequence: TGTGCCAGCAGCTATCAGGGCGGGGTCACAGATACGCAGTATTTT. Protein: CASSYQGGVTDTQYF.

This clone was seen a single time. V and J are TRBV11-2 and TRBJ2-7; tentative D call: TRBD1 (5 bases). Trimming shortened V by 2 bases and J by 3 bases, and 14 bases separated the two germline ends. CDR3 length: 15 amino acids. Germline CDR1 SGHAT, CDR2 FQNNGV. CDR3 region: CASSLSPPGRYEQYV. DNA for the CDR3: TGTGCCAGCAGCTTATCTCCCCCAGGGCGCTACGAGCAGTACGTC.

This clone was seen a single time. Written as DNA, the CDR3 is TGTGCCAGCAGCCTCACACAGGGGGATGGAAACACCATATATTTT. Translated, it gives CASSLTQGDGNTIYF. This rearrangement joins TRBV3-1 (or the pseudogene TRBV3-2) to TRBJ1-3; 8 nucleotides match TRBD1. The CDR3 loop spans 15 amino acids. After removal of 4 bases from V and 3 bases from J, the junction contained 5 bases not matched to a gene. The germline CDR1 and CDR2 sequences are LGHDT and YNNKEL (reference sequence).

This rearrangement joins TRBV7-7 to TRBJ2-1, with D possibly TRBD2 on 5 matching bases. Trimming pared 5 bases from V and 9 bases from J, leaving 14 bases between. Germline lookup yields CDR1 SSHAT and CDR2 FNYEAQ (reference sequence). CDR3 length: 13 residues. The CDR3 loop is CASSPTGSGEQFF. The DNA for the CDR3 is TGTGCCAGCAGCCCCACGGGGTCGGGTGAGCAGTTCTTC.

The chain joins TRBV18 to TRBJ1-5; 8 bases match TRBD1. J gave up 8 bases and V 6 bases, and 6 bases lay outside the gene matches. The CDR3 covers 13 residues. The V gene's germline CDR1 is KGHSH and CDR2 LQKENI. Written as DNA, the CDR3 is TGTGCCAGCTCGCAGGACAGGGTAAAGCCCCAGCATTTT. Translating it yields CASSQDRVKPQHF.

The chain carries TRBV28 and TRBJ2-5; TRBD1 aligns across 9 bases. This CDR3 has 16 amino acids. Germline loops: CDR1 MDHEN, CDR2 SYDVKM. After removal of 5 bases from V and 5 bases from J, the junction contained 12 bases not matched to a gene. CDR3 coding DNA: TGTGCCAGCAGTCCCTCGCTGGGACAGGGATCGGAGACCCAGTACTTC. It translates to CASSPSLGQGSETQYF.

The chain employs TRBV7-2 and TRBJ2-7; 8 nucleotides align to TRBD2. The length of the CDR3 is 15 residues. Germline V lookup: CDR1 SGHTA, CDR2 FQGNSA. CDR3 in DNA: TGTGCCAGCAGCCTAGCAAGCGGGGGTTCCTACGAGCAGTACGTC. It yields the protein CASSLASGGSYEQYV.

The V gene is TRBV18, the J gene TRBJ2-3; D is unclear. The CDR3 has 12 residues. Germline values: CDR1 KGHSH, CDR2 LQKENI. The ends were cut back, 5 bases at V and 2 bases at J, with 5 bases in the middle. CDR3 amino acids: CASSRYTDTQYF. The CDR3 nucleotides are TGTGCCAGCTCAAGATACACAGATACGCAGTATTTT.

The V and J genes are TRBV30 and TRBJ1-3; the D gene is possibly TRBD1 (5 bases). The CDR3 is 13 residues long. Germline lookup yields CDR1 GTSNPN and CDR2 SVGIG (reference sequence). V was trimmed by 8 bases and J by 0 bases, leaving 11 bases between them. The CDR3 reads CAGRQRSGNTIYF. As DNA, the CDR3 is TGTGCCGGACGACAGCGCTCTGGAAACACCATATATTTT. Using reference TRBV30 and TRBJ1-3 for the parts outside the CDR3, the full variable domain is SQTIHQWPATLVQPVGSPLSLECTVEGTSNPNLYWYRQAAGRGLQLLFYSVGIGQISSEVPQNLSASRPQDRQFILSSKKLLLSDSGFYLCAGRQRSGNTIYFGEGSWLTVV.

This clone was observed a few times. The rearrangement links TRBV28 to TRBJ1-1; D remains unclear. V was cut by 7 bases and J by 1 base, with 13 bases left in between. The CDR3 loop spans 14 amino acids. Looked up from germline, CDR1 is MDHEN and CDR2 is SYDVKM. The CDR3 spells CASNPVLWNTEAFF. CDR3 sequence (DNA): TGTGCCAGCAACCCGGTACTCTGGAACACTGAAGCTTTCTTT.

This clone was detected a few times. The chain joins TRBV29-1 to TRBJ1-2, with D uncertain. Deletions cut 4 bases from V and 0 bases from J, with 9 bases between. Per germline, CDR1 SQVTM and CDR2 ANQGSEA. The CDR3 has 13 amino acids. The CDR3 here is CSVGVQANYGYTF. In DNA form, the CDR3 reads TGCAGCGTTGGGGTGCAGGCTAACTATGGCTACACCTTC.

This clone was counted between two and nine times. This specimen includes other DNA sequences encoding the same CDR3. The gene calls are TRBV24-1 and TRBJ1-5; TRBD1 is a possible D gene (5 bases). V was clipped by 7 bases and J by 0 bases, with 9 bases between them. This CDR3 contains 14 residues. CDR1 is KGHDR, CDR2 SFDVKD, per germline. The DNA for the CDR3 is TGTGCCACCAGCCGGGACGGTAGCAATCAGCCCCAGCATTTT. Amino acid sequence: CATSRDGSNQPQHF.

A few counts support this clone. V gene TRBV13 combines with J gene TRBJ2-7; D possibly corresponds to TRBD1 (5 bases). The CDR3 has 13 amino acids. The V end was cut by 5 bases, the J end by 0 bases, with 8 bases between. CDR1 is PRHDT, CDR2 FYEKMQ, per germline (reference sequence). This chain's CDR3 is CASSSDSSYEQYV. Here the CDR3 DNA reads TGTGCCAGCAGCAGCGACAGCTCCTACGAGCAGTACGTC.

The J gene is TRBJ2-5, the V gene TRBV9, with TRBD1 identical over 7 bases. The germline V gene encodes CDR1 SGDLS and CDR2 YYNGEE. CDR3 length: 17 residues. Trimming took 0 bases from V and 0 from J; bases not matched to a gene: 8. CDR3: CASSVETTGWYQETQYF. As DNA, the CDR3 is TGTGCCAGCAGCGTAGAGACGACAGGGTGGTACCAAGAGACCCAGTACTTC.

This clone was picked up one time. The rearrangement links TRBV9 to TRBJ2-1; D unresolved. The ends were cut back, 3 bases at V and 10 bases at J, with 11 bases in the middle. CDR1 and CDR2 from the germline V gene are SGDLS and YYNGEE. CDR3 length equals 12 residues. In DNA, the CDR3 is TGTGCCAGCAGCGCGCGTCCCAGGGAGCAGTTCTTC. It specifies CASSARPREQFF.

The V call is TRBV5-1, the J call TRBJ1-4; D perhaps matches TRBD1 (5 bases). The CDR3 has 15 residues. CDR1 is SGHRS, CDR2 YFSETQ, per germline. V lost 3 bases to trimming and J lost 6 bases, with 15 bases between them. CDR3 residues: CASSSRGTQDEKLFF. The CDR3 nucleotides are TGCGCCAGCAGCTCAAGAGGGACTCAGGATGAAAAACTGTTTTTT. Variable domain in full (rest from reference TRBV5-1 and TRBJ1-4): KAGVTQTPRYLIKTRGQQVTLSCSPISGHRSVSWYQQTPGQGLQFLFEYFSETQRNKGNFPGRFSGRQFSNSRSEMNVSTLELGDSALYLCASSSRGTQDEKLFFGSGTQLSVL.

This chain joins TRBV7-3 and TRBJ2-2; 7 nucleotides line up with TRBD1. Germline trimming cut 5 bases from V and 4 bases from J; bases unmatched to any gene: 10. CDR1 is SGHTA and CDR2 is FQGTGA in the germline V gene. This CDR3 comprises 16 residues. CDR3 sequence (DNA): TGTGCCAGCAGCCGAGGGACAGCCACCTCCACCGGGGAGCTGTTTTTT. Translation gives CASSRGTATSTGELFF.